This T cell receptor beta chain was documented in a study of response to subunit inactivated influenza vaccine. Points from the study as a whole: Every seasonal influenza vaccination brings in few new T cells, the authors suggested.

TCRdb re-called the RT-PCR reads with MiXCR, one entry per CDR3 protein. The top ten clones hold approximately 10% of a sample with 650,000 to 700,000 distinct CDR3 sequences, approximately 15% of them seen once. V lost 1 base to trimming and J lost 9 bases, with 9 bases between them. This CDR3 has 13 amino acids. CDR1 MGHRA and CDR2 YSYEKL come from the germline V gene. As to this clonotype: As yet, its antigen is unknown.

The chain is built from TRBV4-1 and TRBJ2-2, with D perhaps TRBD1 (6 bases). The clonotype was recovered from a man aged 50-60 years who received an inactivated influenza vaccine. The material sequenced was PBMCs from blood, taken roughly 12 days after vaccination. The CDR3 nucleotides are TGCGCCAGCAGCCAAGGGACAGTTAGGGAGCTGTTTTTT. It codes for CASSQGTVRELFF.